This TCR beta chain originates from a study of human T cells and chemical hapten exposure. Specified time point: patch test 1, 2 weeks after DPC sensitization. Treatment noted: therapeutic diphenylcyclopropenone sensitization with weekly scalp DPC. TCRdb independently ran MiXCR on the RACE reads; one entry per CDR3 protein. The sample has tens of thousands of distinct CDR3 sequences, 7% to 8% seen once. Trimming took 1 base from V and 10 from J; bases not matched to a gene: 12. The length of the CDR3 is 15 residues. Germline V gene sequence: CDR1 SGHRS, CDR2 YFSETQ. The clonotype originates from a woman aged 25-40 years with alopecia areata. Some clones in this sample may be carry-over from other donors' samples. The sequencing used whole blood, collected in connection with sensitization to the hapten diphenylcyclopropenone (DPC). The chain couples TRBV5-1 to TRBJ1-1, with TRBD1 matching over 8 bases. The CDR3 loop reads CASSLTGTGSFGAFF. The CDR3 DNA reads TGCGCCAGCAGCTTGACCGGGACAGGATCTTTTGGAGCTTTCTTT. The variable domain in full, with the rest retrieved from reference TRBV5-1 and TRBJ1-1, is KAGVTQTPRYLIKTRGQQVTLSCSPISGHRSVSWYQQTPGQGLQFLFEYFSETQRNKGNFPGRFSGRQFSNSRSEMNVSTLELGDSALYLCASSLTGTGSFGAFFGQGTRLTVV.